The rows below give T cell receptor beta chains drawn from one sample of a study of blood T cell repertoires in COVID-19. Using immunoSEQ multiplex PCR, the repertoire was profiled, and TCRdb retains in-frame clones only, with some absent. The data show some 99,000 clones, over 70% seen once. Sequenced material: peripheral blood. The receptors come from a woman aged 45-65 years with acute or convalescent COVID-19. Each CDR3 is given with its conserved first and last residue. The order of the fields is clone size, J gene, D gene, V gene, CDR3 DNA, CDR3 protein. D genes are given only for firm matches. The size field is filled for only some rows; it gives once, few, many or a size class.

clone size: NA; J gene: TRBJ2-2; D gene: NA; V gene: TRBV19; CDR3 DNA: TGTGCCAGTAGTATTAAGTCACAGGGTGCCGGGGAGCTGTTTTTT; CDR3 protein: CASSIKSQGAGELFF
clone size: NA; J gene: TRBJ2-7; D gene: NA; V gene: TRBV2; CDR3 DNA: TGTGCCAGCAGTCCAGGGAACCGGTACGAGCAGTACTTC; CDR3 protein: CASSPGNRYEQYF
clone size: NA; J gene: TRBJ1-5; D gene: NA; V gene: TRBV2; CDR3 DNA: TGTGCCAGCAGTGAGAGAGACAATCAGCCCCAGCATTTT; CDR3 protein: CASSERDNQPQHF
clone size: NA; J gene: TRBJ2-7; D gene: NA; V gene: TRBV4-1; CDR3 DNA: TGCGCCAGCAGCCAAGCGACGACTGCGACGGGGGAGCAGTACTTC; CDR3 protein: CASSQATTATGEQYF
clone size: NA; J gene: TRBJ1-6; D gene: TRBD1; V gene: TRBV19; CDR3 DNA: TGTGCCAGTAGCCAGGGACAGTATAATTCACCCCTCCACTTT; CDR3 protein: CASSQGQYNSPLHF
clone size: NA; J gene: TRBJ1-6; D gene: NA; V gene: TRBV19; CDR3 DNA: TGTGCCAGTAGTTCGGGATATAATTCACCCCTCCACTTT; CDR3 protein: CASSSGYNSPLHF
clone size: NA; J gene: TRBJ1-2; D gene: NA; V gene: TRBV20-1; CDR3 DNA: TGCAGTGCTAGTCCGGCAGGGCTACCGGCTAACTATGGCTACACCTTC; CDR3 protein: CSASPAGLPANYGYTF
clone size: NA; J gene: TRBJ2-7; D gene: TRBD1; V gene: TRBV5-1; CDR3 DNA: TGCGCCAGCAGCCTCTCCGGGACAGGTGGCGACGAGCAGTACTTC; CDR3 protein: CASSLSGTGGDEQYF
clone size: NA; J gene: TRBJ2-7; D gene: NA; V gene: TRBV6-4; CDR3 DNA: TGTGCCAGCAGTGAACAGGGGGGGTACGAGCAGTACTTC; CDR3 protein: CASSEQGGYEQYF
clone size: NA; J gene: TRBJ1-4; D gene: NA; V gene: TRBV6-2/TRBV6-3; CDR3 DNA: TGTGCCAGCAGTAATGGGGGGGTTCTGGGGAAACTGTTTTTT; CDR3 protein: CASSNGGVLGKLFF
clone size: once; J gene: TRBJ1-1; D gene: NA; V gene: TRBV5-1; CDR3 DNA: TGCGCCAGCAGCTCCCGGGACATCGGTTACACTGAAGCTTTCTTT; CDR3 protein: CASSSRDIGYTEAFF
clone size: NA; J gene: TRBJ2-1; D gene: TRBD2; V gene: TRBV28; CDR3 DNA: TGTGCCAGCAAGCTAGGGCGGGGGGACTACAATGAGCAGTTCTTC; CDR3 protein: CASKLGRGDYNEQFF
clone size: NA; J gene: TRBJ1-1; D gene: NA; V gene: TRBV7-2; CDR3 DNA: TGTGCCAGCAGCGTAAAGGGCCTCGAGGGCACTGAAGCTTTCTTT; CDR3 protein: CASSVKGLEGTEAFF
clone size: NA; J gene: TRBJ2-3; D gene: TRBD2; V gene: TRBV5-1; CDR3 DNA: TGCGCCAGTCGAGTTGAGGCGGGGGGGCCCGCAGATACGCAGTATTTT; CDR3 protein: CASRVEAGGPADTQYF
clone size: NA; J gene: TRBJ1-4; D gene: NA; V gene: TRBV5-1; CDR3 DNA: TGCGCCAGCAGCGCGGGCGGTCAGGCCGCGGGGGAAAAACTGTTTTTT; CDR3 protein: CASSAGGQAAGEKLFF
clone size: NA; J gene: TRBJ1-1; D gene: TRBD1; V gene: TRBV14; CDR3 DNA: TGTGCCAGCAGCCCCCGGGACAGGAATTTCCGCGGCACTGAAGCTTTCTTT; CDR3 protein: CASSPRDRNFRGTEAFF